Sequencing of this TCR beta chain was carried out in a study of T cell responses to AZD1222 COVID-19 vaccine (dated by TCRdb to the early 2020s). Some background on the complete study: TCR sequencing was performed for over 230 trial participants, of whom about 200 were given two doses of AZD1222 and approximately 25 were given two doses of MenACWY control vaccine. Trial participants were enrolled by age into subgroups of 18-55, 56-69 and 70-plus years, and about 150, 27 and 61 TCR-sequenced participants, respectively, were included in these subgroups. The paper's findings and limits, for the study overall: Conclusions about previously exposed vaccinees were limited because only a handful of AZD1222 recipients were SARS-CoV-2 seropositive at baseline. In the small 56-69-year group, the increase in depth fell short of significance, most likely because of low power. Participants were mostly white British and included more females than males, and it was suggested by the authors that clonal diversity may have been underestimated. Spike-specific TCR breadth and depth rose significantly after two AZD1222 doses compared with day 0 and with MenACWY recipients. Because no day 14 peak-response samples were available, the repertoires could be characterized only after the peak T cell response. CD4 TCRs associated with the vaccine covered the entire spike protein, and the dominant responses were in regions 160-218 and 743-854. Reportedly, close to half of the unique spike-specific TCRs recognized epitopes lying outside the regions that are mutated in the B.1.351 and B.1.1.7 variants.

The CDR3 regions of human TCRbeta chains were subjected to immunosequencing. Per the original workflow: TCRs in the repertoires were matched against a reference library of SARS-CoV-2-specific TCRs that had been generated with the MIRA antigen-specificity platform. Breadth was defined as the fraction of unique TCRs that were SARS-CoV-2-associated, and depth was defined as the fraction of total T cells that were SARS-CoV-2-associated. Using the MIRA data, each spike-specific TCR was assigned both to the spike region to which the TCR was reactive and to a CD4 or CD8 class. Log10-transformed breadth and depth values were compared by one-way ANOVA with Sidak's multiple comparisons tests. In its TCRdb copy, this immuneACCESS table keeps in-frame sequences only and misses some clones. Where compared with another copy, unresolved V genes explain less than half of these, and the others have no known cause. The V and J calls and clone size come from that table; D and trimming were worked out from the DNA. This sample is represented by about 140,000 clones; approximately 93% of them were singletons. Over 0.9% of the sample is held by the ten biggest clonotypes.

Taken with the paper, the label for time point translates to: baseline before first vaccination. The sample's treatment or condition label is to be understood as: meningococcal conjugate vaccine given as trial control. Vaccinee samples were obtained from the UK trials COV001 and COV002, which included a single-blind randomized controlled phase 2/3 trial of AZD1222 (ChAdOx1 nCoV-19) in healthy adults. Trial participant PBMC samples were collected at day 0 and day 28 after the second dose for TCRbeta chain sequencing. As regards this clone: The antigen this receptor binds is unknown. No much larger clone is present one base from it, and per-base qualities are unavailable.

Spanning cysteine to phenylalanine, the CDR3 consists of 16 amino acids. CDR3 DNA only is kept here, 48 bases in frame from base 1. CDR1 is given as MNHNY and CDR2 as SVGAGI, both from the germline V gene (reference sequence). The trim is 7 bases for V and 3 bases for J, with a gap of 19 bases between the germline ends. This specimen was peripheral blood, taken on day 0 of MenACWY control vaccination. The chain couples TRBV6-6 to TRBJ1-5, with no D gene named confidently. The clonotype was recovered from an adult in good health. The base sequence is TGTGCCAGCACCTCATCCACGAGGAGGGTCAATCAGCCCCAGCATTTT. This encodes CASTSSTRRVNQPQHF.